The clone carrying this TCR beta chain was seen a few times. V was clipped by 7 bases and J by 5 bases, with 12 bases between them. Looked up from germline, CDR1 is SNHLY and CDR2 is FYNNEI. This CDR3 contains 13 residues. Blood, whole and unfractionated, served as the source for total RNA extraction. The data stem from a study of human T cells and chemical hapten exposure. The library attached unique molecular identifiers to individual cDNA molecules. Authors' processing steps: Sample TCR counts, which ranged from about 23,224 to 750,000, had a median of 95,638. TCRdb processed the 5' RACE reads anew with MiXCR; each CDR3 protein has one entry. The V and J calls come from TCRdb's annotation, not from the publication. Of 81,000 or so distinct CDR3 sequences listed, about 7.7% are singletons.

The chain uses TRBV2 and TRBJ2-4; the D gene is possibly TRBD1 (5 bases). The source of this sequence is a male donor in good health. CDR3 nucleotides: TGTGCCAGCATTCAAGACAGCGAAAACATTCAGTACTTC. This codes for CASIQDSENIQYF.